Listed below are T cell receptor beta chains from one sample, sequenced in a study of blood T cell repertoires in COVID-19. This table comes from immunoSEQ multiplex PCR, and its TCRdb copy is limited to in-frame clones, with some not included. This sample has around 190,000 clones, with about 88% found just once. The sequencing sample was made of peripheral blood. The receptors were gathered from a human donor in a cohort sampled during active COVID-19. CDR3s include the opening cysteine and the closing phenylalanine or tryptophan. A D gene is named only where the DNA matches it firmly.

j_call v_call d_call cdr3_aa cdr3_nt
TRBJ1-1 TRBV15 - CATSSGWYRAFF TGTGCCACCAGCTCAGGATGGTATCGAGCTTTCTTT
TRBJ2-7 TRBV4-1 TRBD1 CASSQGQGRSYEQYF TGCGCCAGCAGCCAGGGACAGGGAAGATCCTACGAGCAGTACTTC
TRBJ2-7 TRBV4-1 - CASSQDPVISEQYF TGCGCCAGCAGCCAAGATCCGGTGATAAGCGAGCAGTACTTC
TRBJ2-7 TRBV11-3 TRBD1 CASSLRTGKVHEQYF TGTGCCAGCAGTTTGAGGACAGGGAAAGTTCACGAGCAGTACTTC
TRBJ2-1 TRBV27 TRBD2 CASSYAGTSGYNEQFF TGTGCCAGCAGTTACGCCGGGACTAGCGGCTACAATGAGCAGTTCTTC
TRBJ1-2 TRBV7-9 - CASSSYRDTDYGYTF TGTGCCAGCAGCTCATACCGGGACACCGACTATGGCTACACCTTC
TRBJ1-2 TRBV10-3 TRBD1 CAIQGGFGYTF TGTGCCATTCAGGGGGGATTTGGCTACACCTTC
TRBJ2-7 TRBV3-1/TRBV3-2 - CASSDLYGYEQYF TGTGCCAGTTCGGACTTATACGGCTACGAGCAGTACTTC
TRBJ1-1 TRBV5-1 TRBD1 CASSLEGDRGGGTEAFF TGCGCCAGCAGCTTGGAGGGGGACAGGGGTGGAGGGACTGAAGCTTTCTTT
TRBJ1-3 TRBV7-2 - CASSLSSGILSGNTIYF TGTGCCAGCAGCTTATCGTCAGGCATCTTGTCTGGAAACACCATATATTTT
TRBJ2-3 TRBV6-1 TRBD2 CASSEELAGYTDTQYF TGTGCCAGCAGTGAAGAACTAGCGGGATACACAGATACGCAGTATTTT
TRBJ2-7 TRBV7-2 TRBD1 CASSPTGTGGLLF TGTGCCAGCAGCCCGACGGGGACAGGGGGTCTCCTCTTC
TRBJ2-1 TRBV27 - CASSLAAGERGNEQFF TGTGCCAGCAGTTTAGCCGCAGGGGAAAGGGGCAATGAGCAGTTCTTC
TRBJ2-1 TRBV6-5 - CASSRDTDNEQFF TGTGCCAGCAGTCGCGACACCGACAATGAGCAGTTCTTC
TRBJ2-2 TRBV2 - CASSLKQLAGELFF TGTGCCAGCAGCCTAAAACAGCTGGCCGGGGAGCTGTTTTTT
TRBJ2-7 TRBV3-1/TRBV3-2 - CASSQVLSLPGSYEQYF TGTGCCAGCAGCCAAGTTTTGTCTCTTCCCGGGTCCTACGAGCAGTACTTC
TRBJ2-1 TRBV4-1 - CASSQVPGYVDEQFF TGCGCCAGCAGCCAAGTCCCAGGGTATGTGGATGAGCAGTTCTTC
TRBJ2-7 TRBV3-1/TRBV3-2 - CASSQANRGEQYF TGTGCCAGCAGCCAAGCGAACCGGGGAGAGCAGTACTTC
TRBJ2-1 TRBV28 TRBD2 CASSLGLAGVDFEQFF TGTGCCAGCAGTTTGGGACTAGCGGGAGTCGATTTTGAGCAGTTCTTC
TRBJ2-3 TRBV29-1 TRBD1 CSFSRDRQYF TGCAGCTTTTCCCGGGACAGGCAGTATTTT
TRBJ2-1 TRBV5-1 TRBD2 CASRGVAGVDEQFF TGCGCCAGCAGGGGAGTAGCGGGAGTGGATGAGCAGTTCTTC
TRBJ1-2 TRBV6-5 - CASSTGNYGYTF TGTGCCAGCTCAACAGGAAACTATGGCTACACCTTC